This TCR beta chain was documented in a study of cytomegalovirus exposure and HLA in healthy donors. A note on this clone: Its antigen remains unidentified.

Study observations and caveats: The study had only CMV serostatus as immune exposure information.

The CDR3 is 17 residues long. V dropped 4 bases and J dropped 1; count of bases not matched to a gene: 11. CDR1 and CDR2 (germline): SGHNT, YYREEE (reference sequence). Researchers ran the PCR with 60 Vbeta and 13 Jbeta primers. Here immunoSEQ multiplex PCR was the method, and the copy in TCRdb shows in-frame clones only, minus some. The sample has some 200,000 clones, 70% seen once. V usage is TRBV5-4 and J usage is TRBJ2-3, with TRBD2 matching 8 bases. The TCR was taken from a man aged 35-49 years in good health and CMV-seropositive. The sequenced sample was PBMCs. CDR3 DNA sequence: TGTGCCAGCAGCGGGTTGATCGGGGGGGCCGGCACAGATACGCAGTATTTT. Its protein product is CASSGLIGGAGTDTQYF.